This TCR beta chain was captured by sequencing in a study of breast tumors, draining lymph nodes, adjacent tissues. Findings of the study overall: Compared with lymph nodes, tumors were less diverse; compared with nontumor tissue, more. Tumor and nontumor repertoires were significantly more similar in luminal-like than in basal-like breast cancer.

Breast cancer patients provided tissue from their axillary draining lymph nodes. The CDR3 contains 12 residues. Germline lookup yields CDR1 WSHSY and CDR2 SAAADI. With 2 bases removed from V and 6 bases from J, the gap between germline ends came to 5 bases. The table lists this clonotype with many counts. The antigen remains undetermined. TCRdb redid the calling of the multiplex PCR reads with MiXCR, one entry per CDR3 protein. The table includes 290,000 or so distinct CDR3 sequences, roughly 30% detected once. This receptor was obtained from a female donor with breast cancer. Some clones in this sample may be carry-over from other donors' samples. Specimen: axillary lymph node tissue. This chain joins TRBV10-2 and TRBJ2-1; possible D gene TRBD1, 5 bases. The CDR3 region is CASSERGNEQFF. The CDR3, as DNA: TGCGCCAGCAGTGAGAGGGGCAATGAGCAGTTCTTC.